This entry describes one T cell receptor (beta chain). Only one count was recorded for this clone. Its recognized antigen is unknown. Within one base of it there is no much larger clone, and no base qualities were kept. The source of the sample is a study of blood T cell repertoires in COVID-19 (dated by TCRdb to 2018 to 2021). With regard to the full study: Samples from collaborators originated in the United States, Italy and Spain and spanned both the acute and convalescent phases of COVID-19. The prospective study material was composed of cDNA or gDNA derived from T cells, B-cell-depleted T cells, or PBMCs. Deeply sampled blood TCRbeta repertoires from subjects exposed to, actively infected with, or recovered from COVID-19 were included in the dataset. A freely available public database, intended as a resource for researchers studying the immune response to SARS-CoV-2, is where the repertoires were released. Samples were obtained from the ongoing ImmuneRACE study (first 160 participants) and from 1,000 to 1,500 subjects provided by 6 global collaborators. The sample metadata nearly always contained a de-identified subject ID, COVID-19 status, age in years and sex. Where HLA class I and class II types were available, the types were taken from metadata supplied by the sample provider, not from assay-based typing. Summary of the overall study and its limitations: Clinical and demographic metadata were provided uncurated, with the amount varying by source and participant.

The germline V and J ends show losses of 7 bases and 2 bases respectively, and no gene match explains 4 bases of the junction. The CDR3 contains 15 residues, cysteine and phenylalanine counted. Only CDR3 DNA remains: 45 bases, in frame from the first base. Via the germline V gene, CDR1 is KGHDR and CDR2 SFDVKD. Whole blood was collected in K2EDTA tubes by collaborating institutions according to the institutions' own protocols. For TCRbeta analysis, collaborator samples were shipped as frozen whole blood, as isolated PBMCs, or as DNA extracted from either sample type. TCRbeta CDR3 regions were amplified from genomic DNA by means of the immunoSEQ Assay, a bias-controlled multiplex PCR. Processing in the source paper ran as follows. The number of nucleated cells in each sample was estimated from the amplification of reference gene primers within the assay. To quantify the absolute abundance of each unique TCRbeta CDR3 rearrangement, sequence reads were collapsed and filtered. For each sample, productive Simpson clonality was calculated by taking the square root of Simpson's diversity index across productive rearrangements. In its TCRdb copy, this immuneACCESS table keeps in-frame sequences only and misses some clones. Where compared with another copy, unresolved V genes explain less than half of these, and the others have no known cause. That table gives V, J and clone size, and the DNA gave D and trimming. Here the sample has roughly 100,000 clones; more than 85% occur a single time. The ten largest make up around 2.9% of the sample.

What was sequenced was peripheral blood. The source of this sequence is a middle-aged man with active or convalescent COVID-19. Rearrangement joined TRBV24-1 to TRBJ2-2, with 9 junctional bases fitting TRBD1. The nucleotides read TGTGCCACCAGGCCGACAGGGGGTAACACCGGGGAGCTGTTTTTT. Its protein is CATRPTGGNTGELFF.